Listed below are T cell receptor beta chains from one sample, sequenced in a study of T-cell reconstitution after alpha-beta-depleted transplantation in children. A single record per CDR3 protein comes from TCRdb applying MiXCR to the PCR reads. The sample lists around 600,000 distinct CDR3 sequences; roughly a tenth were seen once. Source: PBMCs from the stem cell graft donor, taken from the stem cell graft. The receptors here all came from a human donor who donated a stem cell graft to a child with acute myeloid leukemia. The CDR3 runs from the conserved cysteine through the conserved F or W. Fields, in order: clone size, J gene, D gene, V gene, CDR3 DNA, CDR3 protein. The D gene is left open where the match is weak. Clone size is not always given. Where it is, it says once, few, many or a class for expanded clones.

few,TRBJ2-7,.,TRBV10-3,TGTGCCATCAGCGAGAGGAACGGGGATTACGAGCAGTACTTC,CAISERNGDYEQYF
many,TRBJ2-7,.,TRBV25-1,TGTGCCAGCATTGGCGTCAACTACGAGCAGTACTTC,CASIGVNYEQYF
.,TRBJ2-7,TRBD2,TRBV20-1,TGCAGTGCCCCGGGACTAGCGTCAGAGGAGCAGTACTTC,CSAPGLASEEQYF
.,TRBJ2-1,TRBD1,TRBV4-2,TGTGCCAGCAGCCAAGATTGGACAGGGTGGTACAATGAGCAGTTCTTC,CASSQDWTGWYNEQFF
.,TRBJ2-2,TRBD2,TRBV20-1,TGCAGTGCTAGAGATTGGCGACTAGCGGGGGGCACCGGGGAGCTGTTTTTT,CSARDWRLAGGTGELFF
few,TRBJ2-7,TRBD1,TRBV28,TGTGCCAGCAGCGAAGGGGGCCCCTACGAGCAGTACTTC,CASSEGGPYEQYF
few,TRBJ1-2,TRBD1,TRBV6-1,TGTGCCAGCAGTGACAGGGGGCAGGGTGGCTACACCTTC,CASSDRGQGGYTF
few,TRBJ2-7,TRBD1,TRBV20-1,TGCAGTGCGCGCAGGACAGGAGACGAATTCTACGAGCAGTACTTC,CSARRTGDEFYEQYF
many,TRBJ1-2,.,TRBV20-1,TGCAGTGCTAGAGATCTCTGGGACTATGGCTACACCTTC,CSARDLWDYGYTF
.,TRBJ1-5,TRBD1,TRBV27,TGTGCCAGCAGCGCGACCAGGGGGAGTCAGCCCCAGCATTTT,CASSATRGSQPQHF
few,TRBJ2-1,.,TRBV20-1,TGCAGTGCTAGAGATGGCGGTTCTAGCATCGACAATGAGCAGTTCTTC,CSARDGGSSIDNEQFF
few,TRBJ1-1,TRBD1,TRBV6-2/TRBV6-3,TGTGCCAGCAGACCGCGACAGGGGGCAGGGGACACTGAAGCTTTCTTT,CASRPRQGAGDTEAFF
many,TRBJ2-2,.,TRBV15,TGTGCCACCAGCAGAGATTCGACAGGGAACACCGGGGAGCTGTTTTTT,CATSRDSTGNTGELFF
few,TRBJ2-7,.,TRBV21-1,TGTGCCAGCAGCCTCAAAGCGGCGGACAGCAACGAGCAGTACTTC,CASSLKAADSNEQYF
many,TRBJ2-3,.,TRBV27,TGTGCCAGCAGTTTTTGGGGTCCTAGCACAGATACGCAGTATTTT,CASSFWGPSTDTQYF
many,TRBJ2-1,.,TRBV5-5,TGTGCCAGCAGCTTCAGCAATGAGCAGTTCTTC,CASSFSNEQFF
.,TRBJ1-5,.,TRBV5-5,TGTGCCAGCAGCTTGGTTGGGGGGCCTAATCAGCCCCAGCATTTT,CASSLVGGPNQPQHF
many,TRBJ2-2,.,TRBV7-2,TGTGCCAGCATCGAATACCCAGGGCAGACCGGGGAGCTGTTTTTT,CASIEYPGQTGELFF
.,TRBJ2-2,TRBD1,TRBV2,TGTGCCAGCAGCGAAATAGACAGGGGAAACACCGGGGAGCTGTTTTTT,CASSEIDRGNTGELFF
.,TRBJ2-3,TRBD1,TRBV6-2/TRBV6-3,TGTGCCAGCAGTTCATGGGACAGGAGCACAGATACGCAGTATTTT,CASSSWDRSTDTQYF
many,TRBJ1-4,.,TRBV12-3/TRBV12-4,TGTGCCAGCAGTTTATCTATTCCTGGGGTTAATGAAAAACTGTTTTTT,CASSLSIPGVNEKLFF
.,TRBJ2-1,.,TRBV7-2,TGTGCCAGCAGCCCCGAGGGGCCCCCAGAGCAGTTCTTC,CASSPEGPPEQFF
many,TRBJ1-5,.,TRBV5-1,TGCGCCAGCAGCTTGGACAGTAGCAATCAGCCCCAGCATTTT,CASSLDSSNQPQHF
.,TRBJ2-7,.,TRBV28,TGTGCCAGCGGGGGTAGGACGCCGATCTACGAGCAGTACTTC,CASGGRTPIYEQYF
many,TRBJ2-2,TRBD2,TRBV5-1,TGCGCCAGCAGCCCCGAACCCAGCGGGACGAACACCGGGGAGCTGTTTTTT,CASSPEPSGTNTGELFF
few,TRBJ1-4,TRBD1,TRBV28,TGTGCCAGCAGAAATGACAGGGCGCGATATGAAAAACTGTTTTTT,CASRNDRARYEKLFF
.,TRBJ2-7,TRBD2,TRBV4-2,TGTGCCAGCAGCCAGGGACTAGCGAAAGTCTACGAGCAGTACTTC,CASSQGLAKVYEQYF
many,TRBJ2-5,.,TRBV20-1,TGCAGTGCTTCCACCGGGCAGACCCTCGGAGAGACCCAGTACTTC,CSASTGQTLGETQYF
few,TRBJ2-7,.,TRBV12-3/TRBV12-4,TGTGCCAGCAGCTACCTCAAACCCTACGAGCAGTACTTC,CASSYLKPYEQYF
few,TRBJ1-5,.,TRBV29-1,TGCAGCGTGGGGGGCAATCAGCCCCAGCATTTT,CSVGGNQPQHF
.,TRBJ2-3,TRBD2,TRBV6-2/TRBV6-3,TGTGCCAGCAGTTACGAGTGGACTAGCGGGAGGGCAACAGATACGCAGTATTTT,CASSYEWTSGRATDTQYF
.,TRBJ1-5,.,TRBV20-1,TGCAGTGCTAGAGATCGTTCAACAGGGTTGGGGAATCAGCCCCAGCATTTT,CSARDRSTGLGNQPQHF
many,TRBJ2-3,TRBD1,TRBV9,TGTGCCAGCAGCGCGGACAGGGGGCACGGCACAGATACGCAGTATTTT,CASSADRGHGTDTQYF
few,TRBJ2-7,.,TRBV7-3,TGTGCCAGCAGCTTAAATCCGGGGTTCGAGCAGTACTTC,CASSLNPGFEQYF
few,TRBJ2-4,.,TRBV12-3/TRBV12-4,TGTGCCACCGCGACAGAGGGGAACATTCAGTACTTC,CATATEGNIQYF
many,TRBJ2-2,.,TRBV5-6,TGTGCCAGCAGCTTTAGAGCGTTGGGCACCGGGGAGCTGTTTTTT,CASSFRALGTGELFF
few,TRBJ1-4,.,TRBV20-1,TGCAGTGCTAGAGGGGCCACTTCGGGGCCTAATGAAAAACTGTTTTTT,CSARGATSGPNEKLFF
few,TRBJ1-1,TRBD1,TRBV29-1,TGCAGCGTTGGGGACAGGCGAAGCACTGAAGCTTTCTTT,CSVGDRRSTEAFF
.,TRBJ2-7,.,TRBV10-3,TGTGCCATCAGCACGATGAAGAGCTCCTACGAGCAGTACTTC,CAISTMKSSYEQYF
.,TRBJ2-7,TRBD1,TRBV7-9,TGTGCCAGCAATACACGACAGGGGCCAGCCTACGAGCAGTACTTC,CASNTRQGPAYEQYF
many,TRBJ2-5,.,TRBV29-1,TGCAGCGCGTTAGGGTACCAAGAGACCCAGTACTTC,CSALGYQETQYF
.,TRBJ2-1,.,TRBV20-1,TGCAGTGCCCCACAGGGCGGGAGTCGGGATGAGCAGTTCTTC,CSAPQGGSRDEQFF
many,TRBJ2-3,.,TRBV9,TGTGCCAGCAGTCCCCCAGTTGCAGATACGCAGTATTTT,CASSPPVADTQYF
many,TRBJ1-5,.,TRBV20-1,TGCAGTGCTACCGGACTGAGCAATCAGCCCCAGCATTTT,CSATGLSNQPQHF
many,TRBJ2-7,TRBD2,TRBV20-1,TGCAGTGCTCGGGAGGGGACCCCACGGCCCGAGCAGTACTTC,CSAREGTPRPEQYF
few,TRBJ2-1,TRBD2,TRBV11-2,TGTGCCAGCAGCTTGTTCATCAGGACTAGCGGGAGCTCCTACAATGAGCAGTTCTTC,CASSLFIRTSGSSYNEQFF
.,TRBJ1-4,.,TRBV4-3,TGCGCCAGCAGCCAAGATCGGGCGGGACTTAATGAAAAACTGTTTTTT,CASSQDRAGLNEKLFF
many,TRBJ1-5,.,TRBV6-2/TRBV6-3,TGTGCCAGCAGCAGGGGTCCTACTTCTCAGCCCCAGCATTTT,CASSRGPTSQPQHF
few,TRBJ1-2,.,TRBV29-1,TGCAGCGTTGTGCGGGATGGCTACACCTTC,CSVVRDGYTF
many,TRBJ2-2,.,TRBV29-1,TGCAGCGTTGCAGGAGGTTCGGGCGGGGAGCTGTTTTTT,CSVAGGSGGELFF
.,TRBJ2-1,TRBD1,TRBV6-1,TGTGCCAGCAGTGAACAGGGGGTAAGGTGGCAGTTCTTC,CASSEQGVRWQFF
many,TRBJ2-3,.,TRBV7-2,TGTGCCAGCAGCTTAACAAGGGGAGATACGCAGTATTTT,CASSLTRGDTQYF
many,TRBJ1-1,.,TRBV7-8,TGTGCCAGCAGCTTTGGCTCGACTGAAGCTTTCTTT,CASSFGSTEAFF
.,TRBJ2-5,.,TRBV7-2,TGTGCCAGCAGCGTTCGACTAGGTTTTATGGAGACCCAGTACTTC,CASSVRLGFMETQYF
.,TRBJ1-4,.,TRBV5-1,TGCGCCAGCAGCTTCGACAAAGCAAATGAAAAACTGTTTTTT,CASSFDKANEKLFF
.,TRBJ1-5,.,TRBV7-8,TGTGCCAGCAGCTTAGCTTGGGGGAATCAGCCCCAGCATTTT,CASSLAWGNQPQHF
few,TRBJ2-1,.,TRBV7-9,TGTGCCAGCAGCGTCTCAGGGGACAATGAGCAGTTCTTC,CASSVSGDNEQFF